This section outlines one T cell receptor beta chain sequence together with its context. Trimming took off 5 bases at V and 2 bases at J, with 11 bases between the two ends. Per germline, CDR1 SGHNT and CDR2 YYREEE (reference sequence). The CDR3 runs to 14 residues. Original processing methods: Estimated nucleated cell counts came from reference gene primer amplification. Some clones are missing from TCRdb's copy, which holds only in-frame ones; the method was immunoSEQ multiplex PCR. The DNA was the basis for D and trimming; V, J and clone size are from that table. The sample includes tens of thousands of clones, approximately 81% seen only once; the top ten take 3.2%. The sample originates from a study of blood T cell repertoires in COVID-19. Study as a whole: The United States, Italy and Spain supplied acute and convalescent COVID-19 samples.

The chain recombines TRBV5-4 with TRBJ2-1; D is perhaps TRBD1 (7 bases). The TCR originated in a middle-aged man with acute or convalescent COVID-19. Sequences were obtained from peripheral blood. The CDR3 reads CASRQGGPYNEQFF. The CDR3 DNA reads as TGTGCCAGCAGGCAGGGGGGCCCCTACAATGAGCAGTTCTTC. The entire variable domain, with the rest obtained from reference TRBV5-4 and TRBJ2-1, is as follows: ETGVTQSPTHLIKTRGQQVTLRCSSQSGHNTVSWYQQALGQGPQFIFQYYREEENGRGNFPPRFSGLQFPNYSSELNVNALELDDSALYLCASRQGGPYNEQFFGPGTRLTVL.